This TCR beta chain was recovered during a study of Graves' ophthalmopathy and Graves' hyperthyroidism. This clonotype was seen many times. TCR beta CDR3 regions were amplified from RNA transcripts. In the first round, RT-PCR was carried out with HTBI primers, and a multiplex PCR formed the second round. TCRdb used MiXCR to reprocess the multiplex PCR reads, holding one entry per CDR3 protein. The sample includes 40,000 to 50,000 distinct CDR3 sequences, 52% of them seen just once. The receptor comes from an adult man with Graves' ophthalmopathy. The material sequenced was peripheral blood.

CDR3 in amino acids: CASSQKETQYF. In nucleotides, the CDR3 is TGTGCCAGCAGCCAAAAAGAGACCCAGTACTTC. This chain connects TRBV6-2 or TRBV6-3 to TRBJ2-5, with D unresolved. V was shortened by 6 bases and J by 3 bases, with 5 bases between the two germline ends. Germline lookup yields CDR1 MNHEY and CDR2 SVGEGT. This CDR3 region has 11 residues.